The source of this T cell receptor (beta chain) is a study of shared clonotypes between healthy human individuals. Germline V gene data show CDR1 as SNHLY and CDR2 as FYNNEI. The length of the CDR3 is 11 residues. Trimming removed 4 bases from V and 4 bases from J, with 3 bases in between. Regarding this clone: Its antigen remains unidentified.

It was roughly 200 ng DNA, around 33,000 T cell genomes, that sorted-subset replicate PCRs used. Measured with immunoSEQ multiplex PCR; TCRdb has only the in-frame clones, and not every one. The profile shows some 2.1 million clones, 95% of them singletons. The study, taken as a whole, reports: Among the subsets, naive ones generally showed larger estimated richness than memory ones. Relative to their counterparts shared across all four donors, non-shared clonotypes exhibited diminished generation probabilities. Rarefaction revealed incomplete sorted-subset sequencing despite large depth.

The sample was naive CD4+ T cells sorted from blood. Subset reported: CD45RA+ positively selected. This clonotype was obtained from a man between 18 and 29 years old in good health. V and J are TRBV2 and TRBJ2-3; D ambiguous. CDR3 sequence reads: CASSVPDTQYF. The DNA of the CDR3 is TGTGCCAGCAGTGTTCCAGATACGCAGTATTTT.